This T cell receptor beta chain was recovered during a study of shared clonotypes between healthy human individuals. The CDR3 is 15 amino acids. V was clipped by 7 bases and J by 3 bases, with 16 bases between them. Per germline, CDR1 LNHDA and CDR2 SQIVND (reference sequence). Sequencing used immunoSEQ multiplex PCR; TCRdb keeps in-frame clones, though not all of them. Of over a million clones listed, 95% to 97% are singletons. This clonotype was sampled from a man aged 25 to 40 in good health. Material for sequencing was naive CD4+ T cells sorted from blood. Subset given: CD45RA+ positively selected. The chain employs TRBV19 and TRBJ1-5; maybe TRBD1 (6 bases). CDR3 loop: CASKETGPFNQPQHF. The CDR3, as DNA: TGTGCCAGTAAGGAGACAGGACCCTTCAATCAGCCCCAGCATTTT.